These 15 T cell receptor beta chains originate from one sample sequenced in a study of blood T cells in healthy people across ages (dated by TCRdb to 2013 to 2016). The library was made by 5' RACE. Sequencer: Illumina HiSeq 2500. The second PCR ran for about 6 to 11 cycles and used a J-beta primer mix along with a sample-barcoded 5' primer. Using fastp trimming at Q25 and MiXCR clonotype assembly, TCRdb reanalyzed the public sequencing data and kept in-frame beta chains. Here each entry gathers all rows of one CDR3 protein and keeps the most common genes and DNA. For this sample there are 1.5 million to 2 million distinct CDR3 sequences; about 30% appear just once. The leading ten clones occupy 6.5% to 8.5% of the sample. Sequencing input: blood. Receptor source: a woman younger than 45 in good health.

Regarding this clonotype: A much larger clone sits a single nucleotide away, making a read error possible. V is TRBV5-1 and J is TRBJ2-4; D not certain. The CDR3 contains 14 residues. Germline V lookup: CDR1 SGHRS, CDR2 YFSETQ. The CDR3 bases are TGCGCCAGCAGCTTGGAAAGGGCAATCAACACTCAGTACTTC. Protein sequence: CASSLERAINTQYF.

Comments on this clonotype: A much more abundant neighbour one base away suggests this may be a read error. V is TRBV10-3 and J is TRBJ2-1; D may be TRBD2 (5 bases). The germline CDR1 and CDR2 sequences are ENHRY and SYGVKD. This CDR3 has 15 amino acids. The CDR3 sequence: CVISGLGEGYNEQFF. DNA of the CDR3: TGTGTCATCAGTGGCCTTGGTGAGGGCTACAATGAGCAGTTCTTC.

This clonotype has a handful of counts. The chain employs TRBV10-3 and TRBJ2-3, with 7 bases matching TRBD2. The V gene end was trimmed by 4 bases and the J gene end by 4 bases; junction bases not matched to a gene: 2. CDR3 length: 13 residues. Germline V CDR1 and CDR2: ENHRY, SYGVKD. CDR3 sequence: CAISGGGSDTQYF. As DNA, the CDR3 is TGTGCCATCAGTGGGGGGGGTTCAGATACGCAGTATTTT.

This clonotype was counted a few times. V gene TRBV18 combines with J gene TRBJ2-4, with a weak D call TRBD1 (5 bases). Germline CDR1 reads KGHSH; CDR2 reads LQKENI. The ends were cut back, 4 bases at V and 0 bases at J, with 7 bases in the middle. The CDR3 is 14 amino acids. The CDR3 sequence: CASSQQVAKNIQYF. The CDR3 DNA reads as TGTGCCAGCTCACAACAGGTAGCCAAAAACATTCAGTACTTC.

This clonotype came up a few times. The V and J genes are TRBV6-2 or TRBV6-3 and TRBJ2-1; 7 nucleotides match TRBD2. V was pared by 0 bases and J by 7 bases, with 6 bases of the junction left unmatched. The CDR3 consists of 15 residues. Germline V CDR1 and CDR2: MNHEY, SVGEGT. The CDR3 region is CASSYSGGSWNEQFF. The CDR3, as DNA: TGTGCCAGCAGTTACTCTGGCGGGAGTTGGAATGAGCAGTTCTTC.

The chain employs TRBV6-6 and TRBJ2-3; D is undetermined. Between the trimmed V and J ends, which lost 6 bases and 2 bases, there was a span of 15 bases. The CDR3 is 15 amino acids. Germline V CDR1 and CDR2: MNHNY, SVGAGI (reference sequence). CDR3 in amino acids: CASSAEGLATDTQYF. The CDR3 bases are TGTGCCAGCAGCGCAGAAGGTCTGGCCACAGATACGCAGTATTTT.

This clonotype was seen a few times. The V call is TRBV5-1, the J call TRBJ1-5; a possible D gene is TRBD1 (5 bases). The CDR3 runs to 14 residues. The V and J ends lost 1 base and 7 bases respectively, with 12 bases between them. CDR1 and CDR2 from the germline V gene are SGHRS and YFSETQ. CDR3 in amino acids: CASSLNAGIQPQHF. The CDR3 DNA sequence: TGCGCCAGCAGCTTGAATGCAGGGATCCAGCCCCAGCATTTT.

Ten or more counts support this clonotype. V is TRBV7-2 and J is TRBJ2-4; no definite D call. The germline CDR1 and CDR2 sequences are SGHTA and FQGNSA. V was shortened by 5 bases and J by 9 bases, with 17 bases between the two germline ends. The CDR3 contains 14 residues. The CDR3 is CASSPSGAPTIQYF. The CDR3 DNA sequence: TGTGCCAGCAGCCCGTCGGGTGCACCGACCATTCAGTACTTC. Full variable domain (missing parts from reference TRBV7-2 and TRBJ2-4): GAGVSQSPSNKVTEKGKDVELRCDPISGHTALYWYRQSLGQGLEFLIYFQGNSAPDKSGLPSDRFSAERTGGSVSTLTIQRTQQEDSAVYLCASSPSGAPTIQYFGAGTRLSVL.

The V and J genes are TRBV29-1 and TRBJ2-7, with TRBD2 identical over 7 bases. This CDR3 is built from 14 residues. Unmatched junction bases numbered 9, after V lost 5 bases and J lost 2 bases. From germline, CDR1 is SQVTM and CDR2 ANQGSEA. In DNA form, the CDR3 reads TGCAGCGTTAAGGCTAGCGGACCGGCCTACGAGCAGTACTTC. Its protein product is CSVKASGPAYEQYF.

Note on this clonotype: This may be a read error, as it is one base from a much larger clone. The chain links TRBV24-1 to TRBJ2-1; the D gene is possibly TRBD1 (6 bases). Germline CDR1 and CDR2: KGHDR and SFDVKD. Trimming stripped 9 bases from V and 13 bases from J, with 18 bases between. The CDR3 contains 12 residues. CDR3 sequence reads: CATGTSQETQFF. The CDR3 nucleotides read TGTGCCACCGGGACATCTCAAGAGACTCAGTTCTTC.

This clonotype was seen a handful of times. The chain has TRBV6-6 and TRBJ2-1; maybe TRBD1 (5 bases). V lost 5 bases, J lost 4 bases, and 9 bases lay in between. Per germline, CDR1 MNHNY and CDR2 SVGAGI (reference sequence). The length of the CDR3 is 13 residues. CDR3: CASSHGQYNEQFF. The CDR3 DNA reads TGTGCCAGCAGTCATGGACAATACAATGAGCAGTTCTTC.

This clonotype was recorded many times. The chain has TRBV7-9 and TRBJ2-4, with 7 bases aligning to TRBD2. The CDR3 loop spans 18 amino acids. Germline loops: CDR1 SEHNR, CDR2 FQNEAQ (reference sequence). V shed 4 bases and J 1 base; nucleotides not matched to a gene: 13. Here the CDR3 DNA reads TGTGCCAGCAGCTCCCCGTTGGGGAGCGGGACGGCCAAAAACATTCAGTACTTC. This sequence encodes CASSSPLGSGTAKNIQYF.

As for this clonotype: A read error is likely, as this CDR3 ends without the conserved phenylalanine or tryptophan. This sequence joins TRBV6-5 and TRBJ1-2; perhaps TRBD1 as D (6 bases). The CDR3 contains 15 residues. V lost 6 bases, J lost 4 bases, and 18 bases lay in between. Germline V lookup: CDR1 MNHEY, CDR2 SVGAGI. CDR3 nucleotide sequence: TGTGCCAGCAGGTTGACAGGCATCAGCGGCTATGGCTACACCTGC. As protein: CASRLTGISGYGYTC.

This sequence joins TRBV7-2 and TRBJ2-3; 9 bases map to TRBD2. V lost 3 bases to trimming and J lost 3 bases; unmatched junction nucleotides: 4. This CDR3 region has 15 residues. Germline loops: CDR1 SGHTA, CDR2 FQGNSA. CDR3 nucleotide sequence: TGTGCCAGCAGCTTCGTTAGCGGGAGAACAGATACGCAGTATTTT. Translating gives CASSFVSGRTDTQYF.

A few counts support this clonotype. The rearrangement links TRBV6-6 to TRBJ1-4; TRBD1 might be the D (5 bases). V was pared by 2 bases and J by 2 bases, with 9 bases between. The CDR3 extends over 15 amino acids. Germline V lookup: CDR1 MNHNY, CDR2 SVGAGI (reference sequence). CDR3 sequence (DNA): TGTGCCAGCAGTTACGGGGACCGTACTAATGAAAAACTGTTTTTT. It is translated as CASSYGDRTNEKLFF.